The subject of this entry is one TCR beta chain. Germline lookup yields CDR1 GTSNPN and CDR2 SVGIG (reference sequence). The CDR3 runs 13 residues. V lost 1 base, J lost 6 bases, and 11 bases lay in between. This sample is part of a study of technical replicates of blood from a few donors. Libraries were prepared by immunoSEQ multiplex PCR; TCRdb keeps only in-frame clonotypes and omits some of them. Altogether around 83,000 clones are present, about 91% being singletons, with the ten largest covering about 0.35%. The source is a human donor in good health. Some clones in this sample may be carry-over from other donors' samples. The V call is TRBV30, the J call TRBJ2-3, with no clear D. The sequencing input was T cells isolated from PBMCs. The DNA for the CDR3 is TGTGCCTGGAGTGACGGCCTCAGGGATACGCAGTATTTT. It codes for CAWSDGLRDTQYF. The variable domain in full, with the rest retrieved from reference TRBV30 and TRBJ2-3, is SQTIHQWPATLVQPVGSPLSLECTVEGTSNPNLYWYRQAAGRGLQLLFYSVGIGQISSEVPQNLSASRPQDRQFILSSKKLLLSDSGFYLCAWSDGLRDTQYFGPGTRLTVL.